This TCR beta chain is from a study of graft-versus-host responses after intestinal transplantation. At the level of the study: Anti-thymocyte globulin induction preceded three to four years of tacrolimus and steroid maintenance in all recipients.

Remarks on this clone: Antigen specificity is unknown.

Repertoires were generated with immunoSEQ multiplex PCR, while TCRdb's copy carries only in-frame clones and drops some. The sample yields under 90,000 clones, about 90% seen once. General study points: Association was observed between peak circulating GvH clone levels and early post-transplant HvG declines.

The source is a human patient who received an intestinal transplant, so some T cells may come from the graft donor. Sequenced material: PBMCs, taken 98 days after intestinal transplantation.

CDR3 DNA sequence: TGTGCCAGCAATAAACTAGGAACAATGAACACTGAAGCTTTCTTT. It codes for CASNKLGTMNTEAFF. The chain joins TRBV28 to TRBJ1-1; D gene unclear. V dropped 7 bases and J dropped 0 bases, with 15 bases sitting between them. Germline V gene data show CDR1 as MDHEN and CDR2 as SYDVKM. The CDR3 runs to 15 residues. Filled out from reference TRBV28 and TRBJ1-1, the complete variable domain reads DVKVTQSSRYLVKRTGEKVFLECVQDMDHENMFWYRQDPGLGLRLIYFSYDVKMKEKGDIPEGYSVSREKKERFSLILESASTNQTSMYLCASNKLGTMNTEAFFGQGTRLTVV.